The entry below gives a single TCR beta chain sequence along with its context. The data derive from a study of blood T cell repertoires in COVID-19. Germline V gene lookup returns CDR1 SQVTM and CDR2 ANQGSEA. The CDR3 loop spans 14 amino acids. With 6 bases removed from V and 4 bases from J, the gap between germline ends came to 17 bases. Original data processing: Using reference gene primer amplification, nucleated cell counts were estimated. Clones were read by immunoSEQ multiplex PCR, and TCRdb kept only the in-frame ones, dropping some. V and J calls and clone size follow that table, whereas D and trimming were derived from the DNA. This sample has roughly 380,000 clones, with approximately 87% found just once.

This rearrangement joins TRBV29-1 to TRBJ2-3; possible D gene TRBD2, 6 bases. The clonotype comes from a man aged 25-45 years who had recovered from COVID-19. Sample: PBMCs or T cells enriched from blood (not recorded which). Here the CDR3 reads CSVGRGLDSDTQYF. CDR3 in DNA: TGCAGCGTGGGCCGGGGACTCGACTCAGATACGCAGTATTTT.